This TCR beta chain was identified during a study of shared clonotypes between healthy human individuals (dated by TCRdb to the early 2020s). As for the study more broadly: The cohort comprised two women and a few men aged 18 to 49 years. For each donor, CD4 naive and CD4 memory were each given three plates, CD8 naive was given two plates, and CD8 memory was given one plate. Blood TCR repertoires of five healthy adults were deeply sequenced to estimate repertoire size and the extent of clonotype sharing between individuals. To increase sequencing depth and limit assay-specific biases, different laboratories used diverse techniques to prepare libraries and sequence TCR repertoires. Leukapheresis yielded between about 0.94 and 9.5 billion PBMCs per donor.

Using the deep immunoSEQ assay, multiplex PCR amplified TCR CDR3 regions from genomic DNA. Extracted genomic DNA from each cell subset was distributed evenly across all wells of several immunoSEQ 96-well plates, and each plate was treated as a replicate. For sorted subsets, each replicate PCR was loaded with roughly 200 ng genomic DNA, equivalent to 25,000 to 35,000 T cell genomes. The purified libraries were quantified using a Qubit 3.0 fluorometer, sized with a Bioanalyzer 2100, and then quantified again using the KAPA Library Quantification kit. Every immunoSEQ 96-well plate was sequenced on a separate single-read 150-cycle Illumina NextSeq 550 flow cell. The source study handled its data this way. The immunoSEQ output contained only junctional sequences without quality scores, so filtering could not match that applied to full-length reads. Sequences were annotated with PyIR, a Python wrapper for IgBLAST v1.9, and V/J genes and CDR3 were assigned using IMGT germline references. Reads were removed for weak V/J assignments (E-value above 1e-6), missing CDR3, stop codons, out-of-frame junctions, or ambiguous translated residues. V3J clonotypes were defined as sequences sharing an identical inferred V gene, J gene, and CDR3 amino acid sequence. Percentage overlap between repertoires was calculated by dividing the number of shared unique clonotypes by the size of the smaller repertoire. Richness of each repertoire was evaluated using RTK rarefaction, the Chao1 estimator, and Recon v2.1 estimates of unobserved clonotypes. Generation probabilities for all TCRbeta clonotypes obtained by the gDNA method from several donors were computed using OLGA. TCRdb retrieved this table from immuneACCESS and kept in-frame rearrangements only. Not all clones are present; in checked studies, unresolved V genes account for under half, and no reason is known for the remainder. The D gene and trimming were derived from the DNA, and the V and J assignments and clone size from that table. The sample table shows about 1 million clones, and around 76% are seen once. The top ten hold 1.4% of the sample.

This clone was seen more than once but under ten times. Its target antigen remains unknown. No quality values exist for individual bases; no much larger clone is one base distant. Donors were healthy HIV-negative adults with no recently reported acute infections or vaccinations. Only Caucasian adults living in Nashville, Tennessee, USA were represented among the donors. Magnetic negative selection was used to enrich CD4+ T cells, after which naive cells were positively selected on CD45RA and the negative fraction became the memory subset. Blood was collected by leukapheresis, and PBMCs were isolated by Ficoll-Histopaque density gradient centrifugation and then cryopreserved in liquid nitrogen vapor phase. Analytical flow cytometry was used to check the purity and quantity of every magnetically sorted T cell population. From each sorted fraction, genomic DNA was isolated and quantified by UV absorbance on a Nanodrop 2000c.

What the authors observed across the whole study: Pairwise subsampling indicated that sequencing depth was expected to affect the degree of clonotype sharing among donors. Clonotypes shared by all four sorted-subset donors showed higher generation probabilities than non-shared clonotypes. Incomplete sequencing was indicated by rarefaction of sorted-subset datasets, despite the large sequencing depth. Only blood was sampled, and tissue TCR repertoires likely differ from those in blood. Sharing across a few donors was observed for approximately 4.6% of naive CD4, under 4% of naive CD8, 2% to 2.5% of memory CD4, and roughly 0.43% of memory CD8 clonotypes. Naive subsets generally had larger estimated clonotype richness than memory subsets did. The genetic and exposure-history diversity represented was limited by the small number of donors.

Relative to germline, V is missing 5 bases and J is missing 4 bases, with 6 bases of the junction outside any gene match. Based on the germline V gene, the CDR1 and CDR2 sequences are SNHLY and FYNNEI. The CDR3 runs 15 amino acids, cysteine and phenylalanine included. Only the CDR3 region is kept as DNA, spanning 45 bases read in frame from base 1. The receptor comes from a man aged 18-30 years in good health. The sequenced sample consisted of memory CD4+ T cells sorted from blood. Per the publication, the cell subset or site label means: CD45RA-negative fraction. This sequence uses TRBV2 and TRBJ2-2, and TRBD1 matches 8 of the central bases. The DNA reads TGTGCCAGCAGTTCCCAGGGGGCGACCACCGGGGAGCTGTTTTTT. Translated, this gives CASSSQGATTGELFF. Reference TRBV2 and TRBJ2-2 proteins supply the regions before and after the CDR3; the full variable domain is: EPEVTQTPSHQVTQMGQEVILRCVPISNHLYFYWYRQILGQKVEFLVSFYNNEISEKSEIFDDQFSVERPDGSNFTLKIRSTKLEDSAMYFCASSSQGATTGELFFGEGSRLTVL.